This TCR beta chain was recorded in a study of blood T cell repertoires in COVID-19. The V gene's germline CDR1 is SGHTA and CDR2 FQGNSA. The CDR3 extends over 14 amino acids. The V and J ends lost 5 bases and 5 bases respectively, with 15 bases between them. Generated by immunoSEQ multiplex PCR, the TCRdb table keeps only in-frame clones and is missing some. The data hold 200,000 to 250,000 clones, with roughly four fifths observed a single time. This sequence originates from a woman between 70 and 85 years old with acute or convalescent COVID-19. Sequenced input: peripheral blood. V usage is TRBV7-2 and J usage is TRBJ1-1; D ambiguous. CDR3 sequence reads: CASSPSALRTEAFF. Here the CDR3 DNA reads TGTGCCAGCAGCCCTTCTGCGTTGAGGACTGAAGCTTTCTTT.